A single TCR beta chain is shown here with its context. Which antigen it targets is not known. Base-call qualities are not available, and no considerably larger clone is one nucleotide away. The source of the sample is a study of blood T cell repertoires in COVID-19 (dated by TCRdb to the early 2020s). A note on the overall study: Samples covering the acute and convalescent phases of COVID-19 were provided by collaborators in the United States, Italy and Spain. The material from the prospective study consisted of cDNA or gDNA derived from T cells, B-cell-depleted T cells, or PBMCs. The dataset comprised deeply sampled blood TCRbeta repertoires from subjects exposed to, actively infected with, or recovered from COVID-19. The repertoires were released in a freely available public database meant as a resource for research on the immune response to SARS-CoV-2. Samples were obtained from the ongoing ImmuneRACE study (first 160 participants) and from 950 to 1,500 subjects provided by 6 global collaborators. Sample metadata almost always included a de-identified subject ID, COVID-19 status, age in years and sex. HLA class I and class II types, where available, came from metadata supplied by the sample provider rather than from assay-based typing.

Each collaborating institution followed its own protocols to collect whole blood in K2EDTA tubes. For TCRbeta analysis, collaborators shipped samples as frozen whole blood, isolated PBMCs, or DNA extracted from either of those sample types. The study at large found these results: The amount of clinical and demographic metadata varied by source and participant and was provided uncurated.

Reading from cysteine to phenylalanine, the CDR3 counts 15 amino acids. Only the CDR3 region is kept as DNA, spanning 45 bases read in frame from base 1. Via the germline V gene (reference sequence), CDR1 is MNHNY and CDR2 SVGAGI. V and J lose 5 bases and 6 bases, and a span of 20 bases separates them. TCRbeta CDR3 regions were amplified from genomic DNA by means of the immunoSEQ Assay, a bias-controlled multiplex PCR. In the paper's pipeline: The number of nucleated cells in each sample was estimated by amplification of reference gene primers within the assay. To quantify the absolute abundance of each unique TCRbeta CDR3 rearrangement, sequence reads were collapsed and filtered. For each sample, productive Simpson clonality was calculated by taking the square root of Simpson's diversity index across productive rearrangements. Here the immuneACCESS table is served through TCRdb, limited to in-frame sequences with V and J called. Missing clones are a known gap in these copies; in checked studies unresolved V genes cover under half, and the rest lacks a known reason. V and J calls plus clone size are reproduced from that table; the DNA served to infer D and trimming. In this sample the table shows approximately 80,000 clones, 88% of which occur a single time. About 9% of the sample goes to the ten largest clones.

The sequencing input was peripheral blood. The receptor was isolated from a human donor in a cohort sampled during active COVID-19. This chain is built from TRBV6-6 and TRBJ2-7, with a weak D call of TRBD1 (6 bases match). The nucleotides are TGTGCCAGCAGTGCCCCCTCCAGGGGCGGTGTCGAGCAGTACTTC. Its translation reads: CASSAPSRGGVEQYF.